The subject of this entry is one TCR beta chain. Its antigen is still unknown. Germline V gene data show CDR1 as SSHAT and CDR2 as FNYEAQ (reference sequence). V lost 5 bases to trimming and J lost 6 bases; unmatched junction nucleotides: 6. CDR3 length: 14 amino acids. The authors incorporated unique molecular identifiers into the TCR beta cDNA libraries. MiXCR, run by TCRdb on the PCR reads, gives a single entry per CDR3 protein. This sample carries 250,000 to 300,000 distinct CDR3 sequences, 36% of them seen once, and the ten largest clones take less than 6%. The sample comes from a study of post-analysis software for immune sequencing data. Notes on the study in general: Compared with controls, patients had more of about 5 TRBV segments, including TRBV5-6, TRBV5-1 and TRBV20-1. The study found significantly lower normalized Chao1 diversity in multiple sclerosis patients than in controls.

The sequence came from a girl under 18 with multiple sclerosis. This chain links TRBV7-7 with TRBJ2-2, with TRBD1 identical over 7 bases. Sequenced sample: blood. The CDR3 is CASSEMTGSGELFF. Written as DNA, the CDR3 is TGTGCCAGCAGCGAAATGACAGGGTCCGGGGAGCTGTTTTTT.